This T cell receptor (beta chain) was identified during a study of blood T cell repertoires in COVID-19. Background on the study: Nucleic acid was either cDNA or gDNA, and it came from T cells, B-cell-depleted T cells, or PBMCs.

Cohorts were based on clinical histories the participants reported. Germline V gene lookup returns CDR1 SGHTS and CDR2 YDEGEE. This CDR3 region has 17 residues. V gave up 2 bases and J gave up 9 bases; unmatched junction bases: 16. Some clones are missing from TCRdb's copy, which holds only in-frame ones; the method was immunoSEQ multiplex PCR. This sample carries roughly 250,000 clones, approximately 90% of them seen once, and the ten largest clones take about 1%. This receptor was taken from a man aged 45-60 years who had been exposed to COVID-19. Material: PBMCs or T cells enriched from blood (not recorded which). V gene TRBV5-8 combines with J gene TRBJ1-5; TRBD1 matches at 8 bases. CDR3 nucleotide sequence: TGTGCCAGCAGCTTCAGCGTGGAGACAGGGGTTTTCACGCCCCAGCATTTT. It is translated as CASSFSVETGVFTPQHF. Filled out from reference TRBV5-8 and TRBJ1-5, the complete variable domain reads EAGVTQSPTHLIKTRGQQATLRCSPISGHTSVYWYQQALGLGLQFLLWYDEGEERNRGNFPPRFSGRQFPNYSSELNVNALELEDSALYLCASSFSVETGVFTPQHFGDGTRLSIL.